These 3 T cell receptor beta chains came from one sample sequenced in a study of CD8+ T cells in alopecia areata. Reverse transcription of extracted RNA yielded cDNA, which provided the sequencing template. Here immunoSEQ multiplex PCR was the method, and the copy in TCRdb shows in-frame clones only, minus some. The repertoire consists of some 150,000 clones, with under 60% occurring once and the leading ten covering under 8%. The sample consisted of CD4+ T cells sorted from blood, taken at week 0. Every receptor here comes from a human donor with alopecia areata.

V is TRBV10-3 and J is TRBJ2-3, with D tentatively TRBD2 (5 bases). The CDR3 contains 13 residues. Trimming shortened V by 2 bases and J by 3 bases, and 6 bases separated the two germline ends. Germline-derived CDR1 and CDR2 are ENHRY and SYGVKD. CDR3 region: CAISERGTDTQYF. As DNA, the CDR3 is TGTGCCATCAGTGAGCGGGGAACAGATACGCAGTATTTT.

The chain uses TRBV4-1 and TRBJ1-5, with a tentative D call TRBD1 (5 bases). CDR1 and CDR2 (germline): MGHRA, YSYEKL. V was pared by 1 base and J by 9 bases, with 22 bases between. The CDR3 runs 17 residues. This CDR3 is CASSQGGGTPNFRPQHF. The CDR3 region has the DNA TGCGCCAGCAGCCAAGGAGGAGGGACTCCGAATTTTAGGCCCCAGCATTTT.

The chain recombines TRBV29-1 with TRBJ2-5; TRBD1 might be the D (6 bases). CDR1 SQVTM and CDR2 ANQGSEA come from the germline V gene. Trimming took off 5 bases at V and 0 bases at J, with 7 bases between the two ends. The CDR3 is 12 residues long. In nucleotides, the CDR3 is TGCAGCGTTCGGACAGACCAAGAGACCCAGTACTTC. This codes for CSVRTDQETQYF.